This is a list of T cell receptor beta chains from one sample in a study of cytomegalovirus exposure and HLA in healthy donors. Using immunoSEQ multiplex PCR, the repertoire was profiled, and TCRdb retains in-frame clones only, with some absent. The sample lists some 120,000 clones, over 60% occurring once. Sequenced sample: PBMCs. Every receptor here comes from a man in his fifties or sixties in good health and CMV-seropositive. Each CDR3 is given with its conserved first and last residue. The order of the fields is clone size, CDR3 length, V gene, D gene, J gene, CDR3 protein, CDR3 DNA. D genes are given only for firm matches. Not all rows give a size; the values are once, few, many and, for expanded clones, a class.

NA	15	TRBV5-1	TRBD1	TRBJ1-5	CASSLQGAQNQPQHF	TGCGCCAGCAGCTTACAGGGGGCGCAGAATCAGCCCCAGCATTTT
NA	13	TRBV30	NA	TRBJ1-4	CAWSPSNYEKLLF	TGTGCCTGGAGTCCATCTAATTATGAAAAACTGCTTTTT
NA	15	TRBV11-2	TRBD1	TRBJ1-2	CASSSHSGQGYGYTF	TGTGCCAGCAGCTCCCATTCGGGACAGGGCTATGGCTACACCTTC
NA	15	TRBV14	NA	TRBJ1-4	CASSQALGGWQKLFF	TGTGCCAGCAGCCAAGCCCTCGGGGGTTGGCAAAAACTGTTTTTT
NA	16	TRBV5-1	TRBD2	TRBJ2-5	CASSLTPTSGQETQYF	TGCGCCAGCAGCTTGACTCCCACTAGCGGCCAAGAGACCCAGTACTTC
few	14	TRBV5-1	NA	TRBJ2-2	CASSLDGNTGELFF	TGCGCCAGCAGCTTGGACGGGAACACCGGGGAGCTGTTTTTT
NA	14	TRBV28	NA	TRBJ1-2	CASRIRMTGAGYTF	TGTGCCAGCAGGATCCGAATGACAGGAGCTGGCTACACCTTC
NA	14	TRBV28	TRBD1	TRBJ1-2	CASSDRGRRYGYTF	TGTGCCAGCAGCGACAGGGGGCGAAGGTATGGCTACACCTTC
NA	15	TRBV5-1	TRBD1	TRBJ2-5	CASSLEGGIGETQYF	TGCGCCAGCAGCTTGGAAGGGGGCATCGGAGAGACCCAGTACTTC
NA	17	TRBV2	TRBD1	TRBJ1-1	CASRGGDSFRMNTEAFF	TGTGCCAGCAGAGGCGGGGACAGTTTTAGAATGAACACTGAAGCTTTCTTT
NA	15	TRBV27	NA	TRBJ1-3	CASSLSPRIGNTIYF	TGTGCCAGCAGTTTATCGCCGAGGATTGGAAACACCATATATTTT
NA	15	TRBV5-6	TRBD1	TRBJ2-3	CASSLDRGLSDTQYF	TGTGCCAGCAGCTTGGACAGGGGGCTATCAGATACGCAGTATTTT
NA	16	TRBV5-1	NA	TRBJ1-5	CASSPGGGIYNQPQHF	TGCGCCAGCAGCCCCGGGGGAGGGATCTACAATCAGCCCCAGCATTTT
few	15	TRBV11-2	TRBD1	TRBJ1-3	CASSLSGQVGNTIYF	TGTGCCAGCAGCTTATCGGGACAGGTTGGAAACACCATATATTTT